This TCR beta chain was sequenced in a study of graft-versus-host responses after intestinal transplantation. Findings of the study overall: Present in recipient marrow, GvH clones included some that appeared first in ileum or blood. Early post-transplant falls in HvG clones accompanied the peak levels of circulating GvH clones.

Assay: immunoSEQ multiplex PCR; the TCRdb copy retains only in-frame clones and omits some. This sample has 75,000 to 100,000 clones, with more than 75% found just once. Germline V gene data show CDR1 as SEHNR and CDR2 as FQNEAQ (reference sequence). Trimming left V 7 bases short and J 2 bases short, with 21 bases between. This CDR3 is built from 16 residues. Note on this clone: No antigen is known for it.

The specimen was PBMCs, collected 255 days after intestinal transplant. The chain is built from TRBV7-9 and TRBJ2-7; perhaps TRBD1 as D (5 bases). This clonotype originated in a human patient who received an intestinal transplant, so some T cells may come from the graft donor. This CDR3 reads CASTSGPTRQTYEQYF. The CDR3 region has the DNA TGTGCCAGCACTTCAGGCCCTACTCGACAGACCTACGAGCAGTACTTC.